The 21 T cell receptor beta chains in this list originate from one sample, sequenced in a study of blood T cell repertoires in COVID-19. Libraries were prepared by immunoSEQ multiplex PCR; TCRdb keeps only in-frame clonotypes and omits some of them. The sample records over 50,000 clones, approximately 92% being singletons. The sequenced sample consisted of peripheral blood. These receptor sequences come from a human donor with active COVID-19. The donor label of this sample is uncertain.

The gene calls are TRBV29-1 and TRBJ1-1; no definite D call. Germline assignment: CDR1 SQVTM and CDR2 ANQGSEA. The CDR3 sequence is 12 residues long. The V gene lost 4 bases and the J gene lost 4 bases, with 10 bases spanning the gap. Here the CDR3 DNA reads TGCAGCGTTGGCCGCGGGCTCACTGAAGCTTTCTTT. Translated: CSVGRGLTEAFF.

The chain couples TRBV28 to TRBJ2-1; 11 bases map to TRBD1. Per germline, CDR1 MDHEN and CDR2 SYDVKM. Trimming at V came to 7 bases and at J to 7 bases, leaving 9 bases not matched to a gene. The CDR3 runs to 15 residues. The CDR3 region is CASTLGTGGRNEQFF. In DNA, the CDR3 is TGTGCCAGCACCCTTGGGACAGGGGGTAGGAATGAGCAGTTCTTC.

This clone was detected only once. Here the CDR3 reads CASSLAGSYNEQFF. The CDR3 coding sequence is TGCGCCAGCAGCCTGGCGGGGTCCTACAATGAGCAGTTCTTC. This chain uses TRBV5-1 with TRBJ2-1, with D possibly being TRBD2 (6 bases). This CDR3 contains 14 residues. Per the germline V gene, CDR1 is SGHRS and CDR2 is YFSETQ. Trimming took off 4 bases at V and 1 base at J, with 9 bases between the two ends. The full variable domain, rest sourced from reference TRBV5-1 and TRBJ2-1, is KAGVTQTPRYLIKTRGQQVTLSCSPISGHRSVSWYQQTPGQGLQFLFEYFSETQRNKGNFPGRFSGRQFSNSRSEMNVSTLELGDSALYLCASSLAGSYNEQFFGPGTRLTVL.

The chain recombines TRBV9 with TRBJ1-2; D is ambiguous. V dropped 0 bases and J dropped 2 bases, with 8 bases sitting between them. The CDR3 runs to 14 residues. Germline lookup yields CDR1 SGDLS and CDR2 YYNGEE. This CDR3 is CASSVEGANYGYTF. The DNA of the CDR3 is TGTGCCAGCAGCGTAGAGGGAGCCAACTATGGCTACACCTTC. Filled out from reference TRBV9 and TRBJ1-2, the complete variable domain reads DSGVTQTPKHLITATGQRVTLRCSPRSGDLSVYWYQQSLDQGLQFLIQYYNGEERAKGNILERFSAQQFPDLHSELNLSSLELGDSALYFCASSVEGANYGYTFGSGTRLTVV.

The gene calls are TRBV28 and TRBJ2-1, with unresolved D. The germline V and J ends were trimmed by 1 base and 0 bases, with 13 bases remaining between them. The CDR3 length is 17 residues. CDR1 is MDHEN and CDR2 is SYDVKM in the germline V gene. The CDR3: CASSLYLAQSSYNEQFF. CDR3 in DNA: TGTGCCAGCAGTTTATATCTGGCACAGAGCTCCTACAATGAGCAGTTCTTC.

The chain links TRBV7-2 to TRBJ2-1; 9 bases line up with TRBD2. Germline CDR1 reads SGHTA; CDR2 reads FQGNSA. V gave up 5 bases and J gave up 6 bases; unmatched junction bases: 11. The CDR3 is 16 residues long. CDR3 loop: CASSPSRAGGSNEQFF. The CDR3 bases are TGTGCCAGCAGCCCGTCCCGTGCGGGGGGGTCCAATGAGCAGTTCTTC.

The chain carries TRBV27 and TRBJ2-7; 8 nucleotides line up with TRBD1. Germline V gene data show CDR1 as MNHEY and CDR2 as SMNVEV (reference sequence). V was pared by 4 bases and J by 2 bases, with 4 bases of the junction left unmatched. The CDR3 is made up of 14 amino acids. DNA for the CDR3: TGTGCCAGCAGTTATGGGACAGGTCCCTACGAGCAGTACTTC. Translation: CASSYGTGPYEQYF.

The chain links TRBV5-1 to TRBJ2-3; 8 nucleotides agree with TRBD2. Looked up from germline, CDR1 is SGHRS and CDR2 is YFSETQ. The CDR3 is made up of 18 amino acids. Trimming removed 0 bases from V and 6 bases from J; junction bases left unmatched: 15. The DNA for the CDR3 is TGCGCCAGCAGCTTGGTGGGGGAAGCGGGAGTCGCCGGCGATACGCAGTATTTT. Protein: CASSLVGEAGVAGDTQYF. The entire variable domain, with the rest obtained from reference TRBV5-1 and TRBJ2-3, is as follows: KAGVTQTPRYLIKTRGQQVTLSCSPISGHRSVSWYQQTPGQGLQFLFEYFSETQRNKGNFPGRFSGRQFSNSRSEMNVSTLELGDSALYLCASSLVGEAGVAGDTQYFGPGTRLTVL.

The J gene is TRBJ1-1, the V gene TRBV6-5; D remains ambiguous. CDR3 size: 16 residues. Germline assignment: CDR1 MNHEY and CDR2 SVGAGI. Between the trimmed V and J ends, which lost 0 bases and 0 bases, there was a span of 11 bases. CDR3 in DNA: TGTGCCAGCAGTTACTCCCCTGAAGACATGAACACTGAAGCTTTCTTT. Its translation: CASSYSPEDMNTEAFF.

V and J are TRBV7-9 and TRBJ1-3; tentatively, D is TRBD1 (5 bases). This CDR3 has 14 amino acids. CDR1 is SEHNR and CDR2 is FQNEAQ in the germline V gene (reference sequence). V lost 2 bases and J lost 4, with 9 bases in between. Here the CDR3 DNA reads TGTGCCAGCAGCTTACCAGGGTCGGGAAACACCATATATTTT. Amino acid sequence: CASSLPGSGNTIYF.

This clone was observed a handful of times. This sequence joins TRBV2 and TRBJ1-1, with a weak D call TRBD1 (6 bases). V was cut by 9 bases and J by 2 bases, with 13 bases left in between. This CDR3 has 13 amino acids. Germline V gene sequence: CDR1 SNHLY, CDR2 FYNNEI. For the CDR3, the DNA is TGTGCCAGTTCACAGGGCGGAAACACTGAAGCTTTCTTT. Translation: CASSQGGNTEAFF.

This rearrangement joins TRBV5-4 to TRBJ2-2; 7 bases agree with TRBD2. The V gene end was trimmed by 8 bases and the J gene end by 3 bases; junction bases not matched to a gene: 10. Germline lookup yields CDR1 SGHNT and CDR2 YYREEE (reference sequence). CDR3 length equals 15 residues. CDR3 nucleotide sequence: TGTGCCAGTCCCTTGGCGGGAGTTTACACCGGGGAGCTGTTTTTT. Translating it yields CASPLAGVYTGELFF.

The chain uses TRBV4-1 and TRBJ1-5, with 12 bases matching TRBD1. Trimming at V came to 1 base and at J to 6 bases, leaving 10 bases not matched to a gene. Germline V gives CDR1 MGHRA, CDR2 YSYEKL. The CDR3 covers 18 residues. The CDR3 DNA reads as TGCGCCAGCAGCCAAGGGGGGACAGGGGGCGCCTCGGGTCAGCCCCAGCATTTT. It is translated as CASSQGGTGGASGQPQHF.

The V and J genes are TRBV3-1 (or the pseudogene TRBV3-2) and TRBJ2-6, with 8 bases matching TRBD1. V was clipped by 2 bases and J by 3 bases; unmatched bases: 3. Per germline, CDR1 LGHDT and CDR2 YNNKEL (reference sequence). This CDR3 is 16 amino acids long. The chain's CDR3 is CASSQQGAGGANVLTF. CDR3 DNA sequence: TGTGCCAGCAGCCAACAGGGGGCTGGTGGGGCCAACGTCCTGACTTTC.

The count of this clone is one. The chain joins TRBV3-1 (or the pseudogene TRBV3-2) to TRBJ2-3; 10 bases align to TRBD1. Looked up from germline, CDR1 is LGHDT and CDR2 is YNNKEL (reference sequence). J was trimmed by 3 bases and V by 2 bases; bases with no gene match: 5. The length of the CDR3 is 16 residues. The CDR3 DNA follows: TGTGCCAGCAGCCAAACTCCGGGACAGGGGACAGATACGCAGTATTTT. Translation gives CASSQTPGQGTDTQYF.

The CDR3 region has the DNA TGTGCCAGCAGCTCCCAGGGTACCTACGAGCAGTACTTC. Translated: CASSSQGTYEQYF. The J gene is TRBJ2-7, the V gene TRBV11-1; the D gene is possibly TRBD1 (5 bases). This CDR3 comprises 13 residues. Germline V gene lookup returns CDR1 SGHAT and CDR2 FQDESV (reference sequence). Trimming took off 4 bases at V and 2 bases at J, with 9 bases between the two ends.

CDR3: CASSLRGGGGNQPQHF. The CDR3 nucleotides are TGTGCCAGCAGTTTACGGGGGGGAGGGGGCAATCAGCCCCAGCATTTT. The rearrangement uses TRBV27 and TRBJ1-5, with D perhaps TRBD1 (5 bases). Germline V CDR1 and CDR2: MNHEY, SMNVEV (reference sequence). Deletions cut 2 bases from V and 2 bases from J, with 13 bases between. The CDR3 runs to 16 residues.

This clone was seen more than once but under ten times. In DNA, the CDR3 is TGCGCCAGCAGCTTCCAGATGGGGGAGCTGTTTTTT. As protein: CASSFQMGELFF. The J gene is TRBJ2-2, the V gene TRBV5-1; D is uncertain. Germline V CDR1 and CDR2: SGHRS, YFSETQ. Trimming pared 2 bases from V and 8 bases from J, leaving 7 bases between. The length of the CDR3 is 12 residues.

The chain couples TRBV5-8 to TRBJ1-5; D is unresolved. Germline lookup yields CDR1 SGHTS and CDR2 YDEGEE. V was shortened by 0 bases and J by 1 base, with 17 bases between the two germline ends. The CDR3 has 18 amino acids. The CDR3 DNA is TGTGCCAGCAGCTTGGCACCGAATCCGGGAAGAAGCAATCAGCCCCAGCATTTT. The encoded protein is CASSLAPNPGRSNQPQHF.

The chain links TRBV4-3 to TRBJ1-6, with TRBD1 as a possible D gene (6 bases). This CDR3 contains 15 residues. Germline CDR1 reads LGHNA; CDR2 reads YSLEER. V was cut by 0 bases and J by 9 bases, with 12 bases left in between. Here the CDR3 DNA reads TGCGCCAGCAGCCAAGAGGTACAGGGTGTTTCACCCCTCCACTTT. It is translated as CASSQEVQGVSPLHF.

The chain carries TRBV3-1 (or the pseudogene TRBV3-2) and TRBJ2-2; 12 bases map to TRBD2. The germline V gene has CDR1 LGHDT and CDR2 YNNKEL (reference sequence). J gave up 6 bases and V 1 base, and 9 bases lay outside the gene matches. The CDR3 has 18 residues. The CDR3 DNA is TGTGCCAGCAGCCAAGGCCCGACTAGCGGGAGTTGGGCCGGGGAGCTGTTTTTT. Protein sequence: CASSQGPTSGSWAGELFF.